Following are 9 T cell receptor beta chains from one sample sequenced in a study of T cells after yellow fever vaccination. One entry per CDR3 protein, called by TCRdb with MiXCR from the 5' RACE reads. The sample includes roughly 310,000 distinct CDR3 sequences, around 3.9% of them seen just once. The sequences come from PBMCs, collected on the day of the yellow fever booster vaccination. The source is a man younger than 35 who received the YFV17D yellow fever vaccine.

This clonotype was seen repeatedly, ten times or more. This chain links TRBV25-1 with TRBJ1-1; D call uncertain. The germline gives CDR1 MGHDK, CDR2 SYGVNS. Trimming took off 3 bases at V and 8 bases at J, with 10 bases between the two ends. The CDR3 runs to 12 residues. CDR3 in amino acids: CASSEPPGEAFF. CDR3 DNA: TGTGCCAGCAGTGAGCCCCCCGGCGAAGCTTTCTTT. The whole variable domain, remainder taken from reference TRBV25-1 and TRBJ1-1, is EADIYQTPRYLVIGTGKKITLECSQTMGHDKMYWYQQDPGMELHLIHYSYGVNSTEKGDLSSESTVSRIRTEHFPLTLESARPSHTSQYLCASSEPPGEAFFGQGTRLTVV.

The chain uses TRBV25-1 and TRBJ1-4; 7 positions agree with TRBD1. The CDR3 is 14 residues long. Germline assignment: CDR1 MGHDK and CDR2 SYGVNS. Trimming removed 3 bases from V and 11 bases from J; junction bases left unmatched: 9. The CDR3 bases are TGTGCCAGCAGTGATGGACAGGACTTGGGGAAACTGTTTTTT. Encoded protein: CASSDGQDLGKLFF.

The chain links TRBV5-4 to TRBJ2-1, with D possibly matching TRBD1 (6 bases). Germline V CDR1 and CDR2: SGHNT, YYREEE (reference sequence). The CDR3 contains 13 residues. V shed 2 bases and J shed 6 bases, with 9 bases lying between them. CDR3 nucleotide sequence: TGTGCCAGCAGCTTACTGGACAGCAATGAGCAGTTCTTC. Translation gives CASSLLDSNEQFF.

CDR3 loop: CASSLGDSDEKLFF. The CDR3 nucleotides are TGCGCCAGCAGCTTGGGAGACAGTGACGAAAAACTGTTTTTT. The gene calls are TRBV5-1 and TRBJ1-4; D possibly corresponds to TRBD1 (5 bases). The CDR3 spans 14 residues. Deletions cut 0 bases from V and 8 bases from J, with 11 bases between. Germline V CDR1 and CDR2: SGHRS, YFSETQ.

This clonotype was counted a few times. This chain links TRBV6-5 with TRBJ1-2, with D perhaps matching TRBD1 (5 bases). This CDR3 has 13 residues. V dropped 5 bases and J dropped 6 bases, with 13 bases sitting between them. CDR1 MNHEY and CDR2 SVGAGI come from the germline V gene. In DNA form, the CDR3 reads TGTGCCAGCAGTAGGACACCGCTGGATGGCTACACCTTC. Its protein is CASSRTPLDGYTF.

The chain joins TRBV11-2 to TRBJ1-3; the match to TRBD1 covers 7 bases. Germline CDR1 reads SGHAT; CDR2 reads FQNNGV. This CDR3 is built from 13 residues. Trimming cost V 1 base and J 10 bases; bases outside gene matches: 4. CDR3 in DNA: TGTGCCAGCAGCTTAGGGACAGGACGAACCATATATTTT. Protein: CASSLGTGRTIYF.

This clonotype was observed a few times. The chain combines TRBV12-3 or TRBV12-4 with TRBJ1-2; the D gene is possibly TRBD1 (5 bases). The CDR3 loop spans 13 amino acids. Trimming took 2 bases from V and 7 from J, leaving 11 bases between them. This CDR3 is CASSLNQGSGYTF. The CDR3 region has the DNA TGTGCCAGCAGTTTAAATCAGGGTAGTGGCTACACCTTC.

The V and J genes are TRBV5-1 and TRBJ1-6; D might be TRBD1 (6 bases). V was clipped by 3 bases and J by 0 bases, with 13 bases between them. The CDR3 consists of 17 residues. Germline V gene lookup returns CDR1 SGHRS and CDR2 YFSETQ. The CDR3 here is CASSSQGPSSYNSPLHF. DNA for the CDR3: TGCGCCAGCAGCTCACAGGGACCCAGCTCCTATAATTCACCCCTCCACTTT.

This chain uses TRBV5-1 with TRBJ1-2, with 8 bases lining up with TRBD1. Germline V gene sequence: CDR1 SGHRS, CDR2 YFSETQ. CDR3 length: 15 residues. V gave up 0 bases and J gave up 2 bases; unmatched junction bases: 3. CDR3 region: CASSLARTGNYGYTF. The DNA for the CDR3 is TGCGCCAGCAGCTTGGCCAGGACAGGGAACTATGGCTACACCTTC. The complete variable domain, with remaining parts taken from reference TRBV5-1 and TRBJ1-2, reads KAGVTQTPRYLIKTRGQQVTLSCSPISGHRSVSWYQQTPGQGLQFLFEYFSETQRNKGNFPGRFSGRQFSNSRSEMNVSTLELGDSALYLCASSLARTGNYGYTFGSGTRLTVV.